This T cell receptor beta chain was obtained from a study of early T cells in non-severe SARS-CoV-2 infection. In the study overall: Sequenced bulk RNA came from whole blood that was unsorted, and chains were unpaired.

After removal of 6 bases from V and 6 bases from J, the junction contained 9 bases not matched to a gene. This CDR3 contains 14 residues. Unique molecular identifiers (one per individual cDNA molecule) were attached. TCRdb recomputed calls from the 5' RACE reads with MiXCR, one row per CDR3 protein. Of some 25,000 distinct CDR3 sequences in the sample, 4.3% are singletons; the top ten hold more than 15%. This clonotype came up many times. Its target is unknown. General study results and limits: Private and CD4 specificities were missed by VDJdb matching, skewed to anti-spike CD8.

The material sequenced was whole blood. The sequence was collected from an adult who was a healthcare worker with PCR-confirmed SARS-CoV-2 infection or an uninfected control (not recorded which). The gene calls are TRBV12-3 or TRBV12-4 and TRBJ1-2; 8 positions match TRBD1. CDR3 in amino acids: CASRGTGLQNGYTF. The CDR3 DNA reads TGTGCCAGCAGAGGGACAGGCCTCCAAAATGGCTACACCTTC.